The clone carrying this TCR beta chain has a count of ten or more. The target antigen is unknown. Next came a second PCR, run for about 7 to 12 cycles, which used a sample-barcoded 5' primer along with a J-beta primer mix. MiXCR was run by TCRdb on the 5' RACE reads, yielding one entry per CDR3 protein. Among about 830,000 distinct CDR3 sequences, 55% to 70% were seen once, and the ten largest hold 22%. The sample comes from a study of blood T cells in healthy people across ages. This CDR3 contains 12 residues. V was shortened by 3 bases and J by 7 bases, with 10 bases between the two germline ends. Study-level results: Age showed a roughly linear inverse relationship with TCR beta diversity per million T cells.

The TCR originated in a man aged 25-45 years in good health. Input material: blood. The chain couples TRBV12-3 or TRBV12-4 to TRBJ2-7, with D perhaps TRBD1 (6 bases). CDR3 loop: CASSFQGREQYF. CDR3 in DNA: TGTGCCAGCAGTTTCCAGGGGAGAGAGCAGTACTTC.